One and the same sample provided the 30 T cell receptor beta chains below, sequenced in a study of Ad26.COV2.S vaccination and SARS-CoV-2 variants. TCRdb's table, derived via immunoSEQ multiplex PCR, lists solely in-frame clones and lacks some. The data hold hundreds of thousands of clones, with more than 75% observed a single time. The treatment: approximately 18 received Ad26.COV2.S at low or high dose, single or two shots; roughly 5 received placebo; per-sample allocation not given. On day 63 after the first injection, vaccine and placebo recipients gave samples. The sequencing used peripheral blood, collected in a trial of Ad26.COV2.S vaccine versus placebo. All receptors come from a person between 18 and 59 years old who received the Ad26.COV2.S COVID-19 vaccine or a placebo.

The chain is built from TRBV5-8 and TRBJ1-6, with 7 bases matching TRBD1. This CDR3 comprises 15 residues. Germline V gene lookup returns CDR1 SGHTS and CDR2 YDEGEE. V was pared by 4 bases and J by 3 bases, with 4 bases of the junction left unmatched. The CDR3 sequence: CASSPTGSYNSPLHF. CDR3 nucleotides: TGTGCCAGCAGCCCGACAGGGAGCTATAATTCACCCCTCCACTTT.

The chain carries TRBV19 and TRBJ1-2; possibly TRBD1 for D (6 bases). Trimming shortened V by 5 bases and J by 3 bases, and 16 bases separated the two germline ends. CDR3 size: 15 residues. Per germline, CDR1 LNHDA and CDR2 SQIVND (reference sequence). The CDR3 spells CASSHRRGGDYGYTF. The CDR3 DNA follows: TGTGCCAGTAGTCACCGCCGGGGGGGCGACTATGGCTACACCTTC. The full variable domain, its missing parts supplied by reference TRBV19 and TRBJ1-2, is DGGITQSPKYLFRKEGQNVTLSCEQNLNHDAMYWYRQDPGQGLRLIYYSQIVNDFQKGDIAEGYSVSREKKESFPLTVTSAQKNPTAFYLCASSHRRGGDYGYTFGSGTRLTVV.

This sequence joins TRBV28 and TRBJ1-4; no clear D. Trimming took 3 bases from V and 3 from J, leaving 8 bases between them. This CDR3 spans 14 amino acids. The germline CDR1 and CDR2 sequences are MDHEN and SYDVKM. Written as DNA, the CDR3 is TGTGCCAGCAGTTTCGGCAGGCCTAATGAAAAACTGTTTTTT. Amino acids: CASSFGRPNEKLFF.

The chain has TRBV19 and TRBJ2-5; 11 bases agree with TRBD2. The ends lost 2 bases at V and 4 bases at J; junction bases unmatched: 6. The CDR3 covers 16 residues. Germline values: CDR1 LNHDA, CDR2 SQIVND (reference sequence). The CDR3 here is CASSINLAGGGETQYF. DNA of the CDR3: TGTGCCAGTAGTATAAACCTAGCGGGAGGAGGAGAGACCCAGTACTTC.

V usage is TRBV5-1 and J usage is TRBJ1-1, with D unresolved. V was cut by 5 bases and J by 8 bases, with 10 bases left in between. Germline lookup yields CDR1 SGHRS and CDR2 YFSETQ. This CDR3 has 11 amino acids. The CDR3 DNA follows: TGCGCCAGCAGAGCCGGGAGGGAAGCTTTCTTT. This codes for CASRAGREAFF.

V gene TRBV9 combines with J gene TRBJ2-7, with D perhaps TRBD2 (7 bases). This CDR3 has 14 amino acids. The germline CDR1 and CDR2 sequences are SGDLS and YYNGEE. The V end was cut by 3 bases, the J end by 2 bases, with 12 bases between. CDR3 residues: CASSEGGGPYEQYF. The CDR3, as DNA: TGTGCCAGCAGCGAGGGGGGGGGCCCCTACGAGCAGTACTTC.

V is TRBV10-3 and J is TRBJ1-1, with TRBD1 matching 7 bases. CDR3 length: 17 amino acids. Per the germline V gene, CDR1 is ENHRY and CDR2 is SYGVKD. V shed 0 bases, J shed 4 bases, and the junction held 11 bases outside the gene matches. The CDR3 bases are TGTGCCATCAGTGAGTCGAAAGGGGGCGCGGGGAGCACTGAAGCTTTCTTT. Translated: CAISESKGGAGSTEAFF.

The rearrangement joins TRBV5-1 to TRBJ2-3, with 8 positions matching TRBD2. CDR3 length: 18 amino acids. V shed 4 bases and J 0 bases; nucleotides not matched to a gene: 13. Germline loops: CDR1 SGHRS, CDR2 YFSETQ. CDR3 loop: CASSRGKTTSASTDTQYF. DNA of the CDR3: TGCGCCAGCAGCAGGGGTAAAACGACTAGCGCCAGCACAGATACGCAGTATTTT.

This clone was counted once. The CDR3 DNA reads TGTGCCAGCAGCTCGGGACTCGGAAACATTCAGTACTTC. Translated: CASSSGLGNIQYF. V is TRBV7-2 and J is TRBJ2-4; a possible D gene is TRBD2 (6 bases). V was clipped by 4 bases and J by 6 bases, with 10 bases between them. Germline CDR1 reads SGHTA; CDR2 reads FQGNSA. CDR3 length: 13 amino acids.

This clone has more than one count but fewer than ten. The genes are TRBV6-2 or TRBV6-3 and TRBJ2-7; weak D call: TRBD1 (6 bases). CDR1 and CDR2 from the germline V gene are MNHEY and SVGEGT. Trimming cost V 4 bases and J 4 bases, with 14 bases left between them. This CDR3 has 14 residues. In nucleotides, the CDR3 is TGTGCCAGCAGTTTCGTGGGGGCGCATTACGAGCAGTACTTC. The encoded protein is CASSFVGAHYEQYF.

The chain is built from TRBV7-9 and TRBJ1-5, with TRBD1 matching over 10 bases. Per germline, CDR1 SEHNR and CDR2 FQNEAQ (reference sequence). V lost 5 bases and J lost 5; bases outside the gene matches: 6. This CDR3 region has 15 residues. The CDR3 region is CASSDRTGGDQPQHF. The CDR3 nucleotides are TGTGCCAGCAGCGACCGGACAGGGGGAGATCAGCCCCAGCATTTT. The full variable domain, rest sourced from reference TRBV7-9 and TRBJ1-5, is DTGVSQNPRHKITKRGQNVTFRCDPISEHNRLYWYRQTLGQGPEFLTYFQNEAQLEKSRLLSDRFSAERPKGSFSTLEIQRTEQGDSAMYLCASSDRTGGDQPQHFGDGTRLSIL.

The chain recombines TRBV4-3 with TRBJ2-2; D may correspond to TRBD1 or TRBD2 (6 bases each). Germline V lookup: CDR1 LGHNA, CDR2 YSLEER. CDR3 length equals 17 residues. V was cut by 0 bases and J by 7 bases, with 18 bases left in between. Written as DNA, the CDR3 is TGCGCCAGCAGCCAAGATCTAAGGGGGGCGCCAGTCGGGGAGCTGTTTTTT. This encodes CASSQDLRGAPVGELFF.

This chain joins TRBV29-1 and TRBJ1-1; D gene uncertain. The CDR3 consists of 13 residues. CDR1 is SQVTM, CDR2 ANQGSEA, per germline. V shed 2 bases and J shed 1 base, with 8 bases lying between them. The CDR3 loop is CSVESPKNTEAFF. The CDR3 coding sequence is TGCAGCGTTGAATCCCCGAAGAACACTGAAGCTTTCTTT.

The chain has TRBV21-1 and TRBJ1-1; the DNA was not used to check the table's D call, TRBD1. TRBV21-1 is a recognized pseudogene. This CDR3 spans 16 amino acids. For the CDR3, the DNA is TGTGCCAGCAGGACCGAATCGGGACAGTCGAACACTGAAGCTTTCTTT. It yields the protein CASRTESGQSNTEAFF.

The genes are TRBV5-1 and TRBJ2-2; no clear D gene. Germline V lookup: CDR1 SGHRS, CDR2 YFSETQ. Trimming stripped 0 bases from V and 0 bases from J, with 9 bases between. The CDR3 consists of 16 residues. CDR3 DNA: TGCGCCAGCAGCTTGGTTTGGGCAGCGAACACCGGGGAGCTGTTTTTT. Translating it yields CASSLVWAANTGELFF.

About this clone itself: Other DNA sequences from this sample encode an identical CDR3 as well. CDR3 amino acids: CASSSVETQYF. CDR3 DNA: TGCGCCAGCAGCTCCGTAGAGACCCAGTACTTC. The chain employs TRBV5-1 and TRBJ2-5; D is uncertain. This CDR3 has 11 amino acids. Between the trimmed V and J ends, which lost 3 bases and 4 bases, there was a span of 4 bases. Germline CDR1 SGHRS, CDR2 YFSETQ.

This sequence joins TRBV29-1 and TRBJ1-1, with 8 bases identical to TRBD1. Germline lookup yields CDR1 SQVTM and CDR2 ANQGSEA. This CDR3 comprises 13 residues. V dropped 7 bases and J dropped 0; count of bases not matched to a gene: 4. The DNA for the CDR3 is TGCAGCGGTAGACAGGGGATGAACACTGAAGCTTTCTTT. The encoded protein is CSGRQGMNTEAFF. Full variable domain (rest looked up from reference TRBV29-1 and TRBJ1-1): SAVISQKPSRDICQRGTSLTIQCQVDSQVTMMFWYRQQPGQSLTLIATANQGSEATYESGFVIDKFPISRPNLTFSTLTVSNMSPEDSSIYLCSGRQGMNTEAFFGQGTRLTVV.

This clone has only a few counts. DNA for the CDR3: TGCGCCAGCAGTGAAGGGCAGAGATATGGCTACACCTTC. This sequence encodes CASSEGQRYGYTF. V is TRBV10-1 and J is TRBJ1-2; D remains ambiguous. Germline assignment: CDR1 WNHNN and CDR2 SYGVQD (reference sequence). This CDR3 is built from 13 residues. V lost 3 bases and J 5 bases, leaving 10 bases between the germline ends.

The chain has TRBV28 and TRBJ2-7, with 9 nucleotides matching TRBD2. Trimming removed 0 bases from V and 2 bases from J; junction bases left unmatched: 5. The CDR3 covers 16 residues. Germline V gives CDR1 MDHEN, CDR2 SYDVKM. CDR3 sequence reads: CASSLWASGNTYEQYF. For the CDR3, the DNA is TGTGCCAGCAGTTTATGGGCTAGCGGGAACACCTACGAGCAGTACTTC.

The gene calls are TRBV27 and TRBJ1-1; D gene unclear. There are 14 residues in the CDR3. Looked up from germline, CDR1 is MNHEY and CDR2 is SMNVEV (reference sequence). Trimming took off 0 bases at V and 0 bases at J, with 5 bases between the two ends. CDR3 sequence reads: CASSLSAVNTEAFF. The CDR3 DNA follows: TGTGCCAGCAGTTTATCGGCCGTGAACACTGAAGCTTTCTTT.

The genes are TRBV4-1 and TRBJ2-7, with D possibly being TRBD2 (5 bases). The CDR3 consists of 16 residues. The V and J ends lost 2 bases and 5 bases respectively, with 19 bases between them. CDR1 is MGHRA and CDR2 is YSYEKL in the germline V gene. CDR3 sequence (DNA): TGCGCCAGCAGCCAACGACCGGACTTACGTCGGGACGAGCAGTACTTC. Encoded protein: CASSQRPDLRRDEQYF.

The chain's CDR3 is CASSDQGARYEQYF. The CDR3, as DNA: TGTGCCAGTAGCGACCAGGGGGCTCGATACGAGCAGTACTTC. V is TRBV19 and J is TRBJ2-7; 8 positions agree with TRBD1. This CDR3 contains 14 residues. The junction had 8 bases not matched to a gene; V was cut back by 6 bases and J by 4 bases. The V gene's germline CDR1 is LNHDA and CDR2 SQIVND (reference sequence). Full variable domain (missing parts from reference TRBV19 and TRBJ2-7): DGGITQSPKYLFRKEGQNVTLSCEQNLNHDAMYWYRQDPGQGLRLIYYSQIVNDFQKGDIAEGYSVSREKKESFPLTVTSAQKNPTAFYLCASSDQGARYEQYFGPGTRLTVT.

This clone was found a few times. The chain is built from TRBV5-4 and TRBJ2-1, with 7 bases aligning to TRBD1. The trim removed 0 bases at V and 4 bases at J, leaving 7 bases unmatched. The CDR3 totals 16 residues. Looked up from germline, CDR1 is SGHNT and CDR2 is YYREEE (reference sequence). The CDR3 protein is CASSLEGGRGYNEQFF. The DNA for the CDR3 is TGTGCCAGCAGCTTGGAAGGTGGCAGGGGGTACAATGAGCAGTTCTTC.

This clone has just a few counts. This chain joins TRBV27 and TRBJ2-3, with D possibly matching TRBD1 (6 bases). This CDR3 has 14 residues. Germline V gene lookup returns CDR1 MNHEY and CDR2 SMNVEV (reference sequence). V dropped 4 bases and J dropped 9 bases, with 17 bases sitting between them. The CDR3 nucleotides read TGTGCCAGCAGTTCGGACAGCGAGTTGCTGACGCAGTATTTT. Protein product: CASSSDSELLTQYF.

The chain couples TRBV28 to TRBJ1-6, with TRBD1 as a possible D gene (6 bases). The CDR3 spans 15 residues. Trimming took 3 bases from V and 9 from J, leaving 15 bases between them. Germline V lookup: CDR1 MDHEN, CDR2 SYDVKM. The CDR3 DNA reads TGTGCCAGCAGTTTCGGCAGGGGCGCGAGTTCACCCCTCCACTTT. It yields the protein CASSFGRGASSPLHF.

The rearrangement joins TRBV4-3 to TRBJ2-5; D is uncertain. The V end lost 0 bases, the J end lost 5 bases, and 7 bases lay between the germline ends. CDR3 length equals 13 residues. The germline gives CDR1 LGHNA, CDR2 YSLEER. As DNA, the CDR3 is TGCGCCAGCAGCCAAGAGTTCGGTGAGACCCAGTACTTC. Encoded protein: CASSQEFGETQYF.

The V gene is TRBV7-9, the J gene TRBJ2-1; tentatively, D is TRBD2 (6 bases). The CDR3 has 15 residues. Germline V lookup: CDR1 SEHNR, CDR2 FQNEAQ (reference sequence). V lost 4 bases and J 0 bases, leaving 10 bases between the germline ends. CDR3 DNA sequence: TGTGCCAGCAGCTCGGAGGGAAGCTCCTACAATGAGCAGTTCTTC. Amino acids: CASSSEGSSYNEQFF.

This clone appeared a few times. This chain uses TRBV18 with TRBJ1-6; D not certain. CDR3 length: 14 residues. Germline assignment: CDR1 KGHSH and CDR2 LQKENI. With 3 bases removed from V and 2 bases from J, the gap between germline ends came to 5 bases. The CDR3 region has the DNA TGTGCCAGCTCACCTGCCGCCTATAATTCACCCCTCCACTTT. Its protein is CASSPAAYNSPLHF.

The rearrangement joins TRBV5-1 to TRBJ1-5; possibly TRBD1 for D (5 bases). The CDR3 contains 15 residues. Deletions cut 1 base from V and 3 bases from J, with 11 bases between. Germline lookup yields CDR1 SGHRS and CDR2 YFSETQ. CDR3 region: CASSLTGLYNQPQHF. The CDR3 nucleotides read TGCGCCAGCAGCTTGACAGGACTATACAATCAGCCCCAGCATTTT.

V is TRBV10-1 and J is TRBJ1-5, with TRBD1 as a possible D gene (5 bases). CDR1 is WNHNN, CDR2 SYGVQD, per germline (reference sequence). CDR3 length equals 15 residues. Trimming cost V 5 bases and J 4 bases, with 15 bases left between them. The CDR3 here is CASSSGTLGNQPQHF. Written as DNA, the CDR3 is TGCGCCAGCAGTTCTGGGACTTTGGGGAATCAGCCCCAGCATTTT.